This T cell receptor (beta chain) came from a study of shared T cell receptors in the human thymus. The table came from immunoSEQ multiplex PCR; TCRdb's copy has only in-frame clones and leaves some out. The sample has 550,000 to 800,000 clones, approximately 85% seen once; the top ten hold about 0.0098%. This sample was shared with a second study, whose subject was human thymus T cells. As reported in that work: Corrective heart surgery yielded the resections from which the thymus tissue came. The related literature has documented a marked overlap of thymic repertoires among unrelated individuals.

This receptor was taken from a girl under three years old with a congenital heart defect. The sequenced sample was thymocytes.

CDR3 bases: TGCGCCAGCAGCTTAACGGGGAGGGGGTACGGTGGCGTGAACACTGAAGCTTTCTTT. It yields the protein CASSLTGRGYGGVNTEAFF. V usage is TRBV5-1 and J usage is TRBJ1-1, with D possibly being TRBD1 (6 bases). Germline V lookup: CDR1 SGHRS, CDR2 YFSETQ. V lost 2 bases to trimming and J lost 0 bases, with 23 bases between them. The CDR3 length is 19 residues.